A selection of T cell receptor beta chains follows, all from one sample in a study of shared clonotypes between healthy human individuals. The method was immunoSEQ multiplex PCR; TCRdb's version includes in-frame clones alone and lacks a portion of them. The table has about 2 million clones, around 96% seen once. What was sequenced was naive CD8+ T cells sorted from blood. The receptors here all came from a man younger than 30 in good health. Both conserved end residues are part of each CDR3. The D gene is left open where the match is weak. Not all rows give a size; the values are once, few, many and, for expanded clones, a class.

length: 15; J: TRBJ1-1; V: TRBV7-9; size: NA; D: NA; DNA: TGTGCCAGCAGCCCGACGGTTGTAGTGAACACTGAAGCTTTCTTT; CDR3: CASSPTVVVNTEAFF
length: 15; J: TRBJ2-2; V: TRBV6-6; size: NA; D: NA; DNA: TGTGCCAGCAGTTACCCCGGGGGTGCTTGGGGGGAGCTGTTTTTT; CDR3: CASSYPGGAWGELFF
length: 15; J: TRBJ2-2; V: TRBV11-3; size: NA; D: NA; DNA: TGTGCCAGCAGCCCCCGGGGAGAGAACACCGGGGAGCTGTTTTTT; CDR3: CASSPRGENTGELFF
length: 14; J: TRBJ2-7; V: TRBV27; size: NA; D: NA; DNA: TGTGCCAGCAGTTTATCGACGGGCTCCTACGAGCAGTACTTC; CDR3: CASSLSTGSYEQYF
length: 18; J: TRBJ2-6; V: TRBV7-6; size: NA; D: TRBD2; DNA: TGTGCCAGCAGCTTAGAGGCTAGCGGGAGTTCTGGGGCCAACGTCCTGACTTTC; CDR3: CASSLEASGSSGANVLTF
length: 15; J: TRBJ1-1; V: TRBV6-6; size: NA; D: NA; DNA: TGTGCCAGCAGTTACACTCAGCTCATGAACACTGAAGCTTTCTTT; CDR3: CASSYTQLMNTEAFF
length: 11; J: TRBJ1-2; V: TRBV30; size: few; D: TRBD1; DNA: TGTGCCTGGAGCCCAGGGGGTGGCTACACCTTC; CDR3: CAWSPGGGYTF
length: 12; J: TRBJ1-5; V: TRBV5-6; size: NA; D: TRBD1; DNA: TGTGCCAGCAGCTCCGGACAGGGTAACCAGCATTTT; CDR3: CASSSGQGNQHF
length: 13; J: TRBJ1-2; V: TRBV6-1; size: NA; D: NA; DNA: TGTGCCAGCAGCCACACAGGGAACTATGGCTACACCTTC; CDR3: CASSHTGNYGYTF
length: 15; J: TRBJ1-4; V: TRBV27; size: NA; D: NA; DNA: TGTGCCAGCAGTCCACTACAGGTTGGAGGGGAAAAACTGTTTTTT; CDR3: CASSPLQVGGEKLFF
length: 12; J: TRBJ2-1; V: TRBV5-6; size: NA; D: NA; DNA: TGTGCCAGCAGCTGGGGAGACGGGGAGCAGTTCTTC; CDR3: CASSWGDGEQFF
length: 16; J: TRBJ2-7; V: TRBV2; size: NA; D: TRBD2; DNA: TGTGCCAGCAGTGAAGGGACTAGCGGGAGTATTTACGAGCAGTACTTC; CDR3: CASSEGTSGSIYEQYF
length: 13; J: TRBJ1-6; V: TRBV21-1; size: NA; D: NA; DNA: TGTGCCAGCAGCAAAGGGAGGGGTTCACCCCTCCACTTT; CDR3: CASSKGRGSPLHF
length: 15; J: TRBJ1-2; V: TRBV29-1; size: NA; D: NA; DNA: TGCAGCGTTGAAGCTGAGGGGGGGCAAGACTATGGCTACACCTTC; CDR3: CSVEAEGGQDYGYTF